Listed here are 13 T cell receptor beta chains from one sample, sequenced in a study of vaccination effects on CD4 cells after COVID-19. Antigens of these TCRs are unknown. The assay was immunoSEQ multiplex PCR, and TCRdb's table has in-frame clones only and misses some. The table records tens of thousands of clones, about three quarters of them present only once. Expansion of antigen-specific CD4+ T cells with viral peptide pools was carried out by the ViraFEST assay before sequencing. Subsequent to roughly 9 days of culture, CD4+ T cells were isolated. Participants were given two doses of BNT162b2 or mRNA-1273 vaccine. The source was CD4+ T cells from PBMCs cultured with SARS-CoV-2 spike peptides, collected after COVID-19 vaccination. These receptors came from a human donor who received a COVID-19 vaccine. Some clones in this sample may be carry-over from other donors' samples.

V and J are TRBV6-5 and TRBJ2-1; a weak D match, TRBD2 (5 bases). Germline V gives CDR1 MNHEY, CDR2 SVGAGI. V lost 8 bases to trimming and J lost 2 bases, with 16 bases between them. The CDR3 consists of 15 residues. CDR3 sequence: CASGSRRATYNEQFF. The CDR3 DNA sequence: TGTGCCAGCGGGAGTCGAAGGGCCACCTACAATGAGCAGTTCTTC.

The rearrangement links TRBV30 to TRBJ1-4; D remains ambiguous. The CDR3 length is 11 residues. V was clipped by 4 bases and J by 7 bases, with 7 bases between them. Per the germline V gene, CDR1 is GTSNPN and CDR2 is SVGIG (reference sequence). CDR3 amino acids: CAWKRGEKLFF. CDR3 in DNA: TGTGCCTGGAAACGGGGTGAAAAACTGTTTTTT.

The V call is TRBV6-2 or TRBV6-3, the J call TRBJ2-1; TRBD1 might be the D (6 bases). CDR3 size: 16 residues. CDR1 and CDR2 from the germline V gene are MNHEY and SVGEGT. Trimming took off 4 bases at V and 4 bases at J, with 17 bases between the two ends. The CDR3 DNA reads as TGTGCCAGCAGTTCCGGGACACGAGGGATATACAATGAGCAGTTCTTC. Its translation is CASSSGTRGIYNEQFF.

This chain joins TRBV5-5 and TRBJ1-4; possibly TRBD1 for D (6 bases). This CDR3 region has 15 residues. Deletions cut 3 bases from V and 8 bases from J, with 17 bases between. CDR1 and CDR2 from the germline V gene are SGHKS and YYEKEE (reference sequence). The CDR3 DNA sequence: TGTGCCAGCAGCTGGCCACAGGGTACTGAGGAAAAACTGTTTTTT. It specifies CASSWPQGTEEKLFF.

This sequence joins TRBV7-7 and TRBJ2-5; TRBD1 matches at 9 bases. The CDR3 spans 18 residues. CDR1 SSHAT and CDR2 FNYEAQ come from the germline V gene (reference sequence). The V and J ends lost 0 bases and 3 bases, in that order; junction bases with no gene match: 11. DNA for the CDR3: TGTGCCAGCAGCTTAGCGTCGGAGGGACAGGGATATGAAGAGACCCAGTACTTC. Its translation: CASSLASEGQGYEETQYF.

The chain's CDR3 is CASSSQRGQYF. In DNA, the CDR3 is TGTGCCAGCAGTTCCCAGAGAGGACAGTATTTT. This chain links TRBV27 with TRBJ2-3; unclear D gene. CDR1 MNHEY and CDR2 SMNVEV come from the germline V gene (reference sequence). Trimming shortened V by 4 bases and J by 12 bases, and 11 bases separated the two germline ends. CDR3 length: 11 residues.

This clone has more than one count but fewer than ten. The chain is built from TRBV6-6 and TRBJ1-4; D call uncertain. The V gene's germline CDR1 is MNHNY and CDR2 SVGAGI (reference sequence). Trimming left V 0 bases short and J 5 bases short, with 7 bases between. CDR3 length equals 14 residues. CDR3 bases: TGTGCCAGCAGTTACTCTTTCGGGAATGAAAAACTGTTTTTT. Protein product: CASSYSFGNEKLFF.

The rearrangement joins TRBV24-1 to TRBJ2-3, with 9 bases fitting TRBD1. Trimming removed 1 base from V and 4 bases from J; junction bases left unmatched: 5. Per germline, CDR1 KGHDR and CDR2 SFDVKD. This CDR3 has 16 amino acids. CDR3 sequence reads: CATSDLQGAGADTQYF. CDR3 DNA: TGTGCCACCAGTGATTTACAGGGGGCCGGGGCAGATACGCAGTATTTT.

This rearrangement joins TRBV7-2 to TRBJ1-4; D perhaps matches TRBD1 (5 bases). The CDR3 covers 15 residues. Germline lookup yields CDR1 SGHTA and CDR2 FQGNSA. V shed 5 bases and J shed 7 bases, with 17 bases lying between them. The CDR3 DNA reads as TGTGCCAGCAGCGCATTCAATGGGGGGATTGAAAAACTGTTTTTT. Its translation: CASSAFNGGIEKLFF.

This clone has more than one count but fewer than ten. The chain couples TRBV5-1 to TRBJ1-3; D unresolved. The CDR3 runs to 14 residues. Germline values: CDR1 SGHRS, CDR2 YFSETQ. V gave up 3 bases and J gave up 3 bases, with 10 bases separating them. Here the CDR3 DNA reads TGCGCCAGCAGCTCGACGGGGATTGGAAACACCATATATTTT. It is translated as CASSSTGIGNTIYF.

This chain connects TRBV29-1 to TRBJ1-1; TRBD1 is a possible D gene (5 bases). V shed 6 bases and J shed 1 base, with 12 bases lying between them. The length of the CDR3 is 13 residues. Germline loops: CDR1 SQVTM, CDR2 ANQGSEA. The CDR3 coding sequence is TGCAGCGTGGACCTAACAGGGAACACTGAAGCTTTCTTT. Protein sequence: CSVDLTGNTEAFF.

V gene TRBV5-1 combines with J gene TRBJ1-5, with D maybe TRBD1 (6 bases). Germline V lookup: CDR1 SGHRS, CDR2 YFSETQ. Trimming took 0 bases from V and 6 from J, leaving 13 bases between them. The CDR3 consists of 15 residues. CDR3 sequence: CASSLEGRGGQPQHF. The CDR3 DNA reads TGCGCCAGCAGCTTGGAGGGCAGGGGTGGTCAGCCCCAGCATTTT. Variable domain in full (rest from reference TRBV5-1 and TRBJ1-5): KAGVTQTPRYLIKTRGQQVTLSCSPISGHRSVSWYQQTPGQGLQFLFEYFSETQRNKGNFPGRFSGRQFSNSRSEMNVSTLELGDSALYLCASSLEGRGGQPQHFGDGTRLSIL.

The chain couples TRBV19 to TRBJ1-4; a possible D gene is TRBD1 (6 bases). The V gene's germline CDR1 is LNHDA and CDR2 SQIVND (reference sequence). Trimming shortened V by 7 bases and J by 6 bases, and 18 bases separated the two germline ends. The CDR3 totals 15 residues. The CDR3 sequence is CASTLSGGPDEKLFF. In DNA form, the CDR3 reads TGTGCCAGTACCCTCTCGGGGGGCCCGGATGAAAAACTGTTTTTT.